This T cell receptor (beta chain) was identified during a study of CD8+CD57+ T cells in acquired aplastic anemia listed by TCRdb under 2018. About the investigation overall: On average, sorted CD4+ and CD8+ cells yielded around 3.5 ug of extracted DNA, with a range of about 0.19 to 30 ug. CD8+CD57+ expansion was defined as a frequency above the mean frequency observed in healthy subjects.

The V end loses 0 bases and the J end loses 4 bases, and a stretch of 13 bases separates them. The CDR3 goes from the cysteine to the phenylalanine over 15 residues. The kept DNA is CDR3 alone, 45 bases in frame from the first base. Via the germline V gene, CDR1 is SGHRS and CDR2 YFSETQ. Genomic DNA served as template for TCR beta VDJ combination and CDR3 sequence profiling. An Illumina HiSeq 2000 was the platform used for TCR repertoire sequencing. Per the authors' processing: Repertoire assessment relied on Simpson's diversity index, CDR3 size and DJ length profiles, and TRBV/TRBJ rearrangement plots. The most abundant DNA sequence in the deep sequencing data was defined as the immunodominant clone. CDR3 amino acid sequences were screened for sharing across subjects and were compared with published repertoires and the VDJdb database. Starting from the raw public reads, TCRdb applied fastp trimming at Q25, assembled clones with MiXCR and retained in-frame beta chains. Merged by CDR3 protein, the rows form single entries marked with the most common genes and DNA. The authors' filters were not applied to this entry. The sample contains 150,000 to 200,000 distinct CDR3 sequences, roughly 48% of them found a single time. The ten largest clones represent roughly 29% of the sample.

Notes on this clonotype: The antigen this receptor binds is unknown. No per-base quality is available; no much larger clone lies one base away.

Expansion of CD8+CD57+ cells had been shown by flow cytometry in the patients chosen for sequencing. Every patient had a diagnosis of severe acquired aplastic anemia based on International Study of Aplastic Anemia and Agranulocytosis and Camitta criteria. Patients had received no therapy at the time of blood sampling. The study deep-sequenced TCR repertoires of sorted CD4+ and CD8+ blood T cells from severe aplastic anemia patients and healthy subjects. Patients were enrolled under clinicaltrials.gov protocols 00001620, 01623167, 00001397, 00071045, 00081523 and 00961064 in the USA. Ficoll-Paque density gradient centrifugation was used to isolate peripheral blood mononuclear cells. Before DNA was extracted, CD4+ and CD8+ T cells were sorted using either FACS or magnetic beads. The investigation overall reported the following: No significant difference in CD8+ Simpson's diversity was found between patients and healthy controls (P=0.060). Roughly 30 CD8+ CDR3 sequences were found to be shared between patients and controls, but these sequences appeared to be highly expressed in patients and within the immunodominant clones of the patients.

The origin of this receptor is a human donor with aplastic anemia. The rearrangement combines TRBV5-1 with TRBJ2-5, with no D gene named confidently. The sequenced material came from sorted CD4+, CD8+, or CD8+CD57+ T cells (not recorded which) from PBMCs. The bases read TGCGCCAGCAGCTTGGCCATGGGTGGACCAGAGACCCAGTACTTC. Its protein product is CASSLAMGGPETQYF. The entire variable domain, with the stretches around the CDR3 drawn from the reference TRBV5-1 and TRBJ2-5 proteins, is KAGVTQTPRYLIKTRGQQVTLSCSPISGHRSVSWYQQTPGQGLQFLFEYFSETQRNKGNFPGRFSGRQFSNSRSEMNVSTLELGDSALYLCASSLAMGGPETQYFGPGTRLLVL.